The T cell receptor beta chain described here comes from a study of T cell responses to AZD1222 COVID-19 vaccine. Generated by immunoSEQ multiplex PCR, the TCRdb table keeps only in-frame clones and is missing some. The sample has 210,000 or so clones, 85% to 95% seen once. Overall study findings and caveats: Vaccine-associated CD4 TCRs ranged over spike, dominating at 160-218 and 743-854. With two AZD1222 doses given, Spike-specific TCR breadth and depth both rose. No day 14 peak samples; only post-peak repertoires were characterized. Clonal diversity may have been underestimated, and the donors were mostly white British, with more females than males.

To note about this clone: Antigen unknown.

The V end was cut by 4 bases, the J end by 2 bases, with 9 bases between. Germline V lookup: CDR1 LNHNV, CDR2 YYDKDF (reference sequence). This CDR3 has 14 amino acids. The chain joins TRBV15 to TRBJ1-5; no clear D. This clonotype originated in an adult in good health. The starting material was peripheral blood, obtained on day 0 of MenACWY control vaccination. In DNA, the CDR3 is TGTGCCACCAGCACGATGGTCGGCAATCAGCCCCAGCATTTT. It codes for CATSTMVGNQPQHF. The full variable domain, completed using reference TRBV15 and TRBJ1-5, is DAMVIQNPRYQVTQFGKPVTLSCSQTLNHNVMYWYQQKSSQAPKLLFHYYDKDFNNEADTPDNFQSRRPNTSFCFLDIRSPGLGDTAMYLCATSTMVGNQPQHFGDGTRLSIL.